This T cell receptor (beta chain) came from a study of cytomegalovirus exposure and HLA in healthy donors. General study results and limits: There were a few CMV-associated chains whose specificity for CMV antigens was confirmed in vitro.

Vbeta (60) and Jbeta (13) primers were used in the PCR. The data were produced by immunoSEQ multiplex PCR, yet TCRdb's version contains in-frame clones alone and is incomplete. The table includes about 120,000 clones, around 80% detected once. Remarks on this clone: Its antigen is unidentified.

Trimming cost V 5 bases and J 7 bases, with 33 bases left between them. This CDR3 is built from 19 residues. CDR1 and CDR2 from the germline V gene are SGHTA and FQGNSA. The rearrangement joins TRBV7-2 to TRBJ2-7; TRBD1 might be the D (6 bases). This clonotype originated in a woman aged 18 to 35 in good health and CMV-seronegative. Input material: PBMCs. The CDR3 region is CASSPRFTTGRPFSGEQYF. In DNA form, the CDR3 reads TGTGCCAGCAGCCCCCGATTCACGACAGGACGACCTTTCTCGGGGGAGCAGTACTTC.